This TCR beta chain emerged from a study of blood T cell repertoires in COVID-19. The table came from immunoSEQ multiplex PCR; TCRdb's copy has only in-frame clones and leaves some out. The sample consists of hundreds of thousands of clones, around 85% of them appearing once. This CDR3 comprises 18 residues. J was trimmed by 6 bases and V by 4 bases; bases with no gene match: 16. From germline, CDR1 is LGHNA and CDR2 YNFKEQ. The clonotype comes from a man younger than 45 who had recovered from COVID-19. What was sequenced was PBMCs or T cells enriched from blood (not recorded which). The genes are TRBV4-2 and TRBJ2-3; 10 bases fit TRBD2. DNA of the CDR3: TGTGCCAGCAGCCCCCGAGAAAGGCTAGCGGGGGCCAGGGATACGCAGTATTTT. It codes for CASSPRERLAGARDTQYF.